A single sample is the source of the 6 T cell receptor beta chains below, sequenced in a study of CXCR3-negative and CXCR3-positive naive CD8 T cells. Study-wide results and limits: Researchers report that CXCR3-positive naive cells carry more hydrophobic TRB CDR3s than CXCR3-negative naive cells.

The method, 5' RACE with UMI labels, was used to prepare the TRB cDNA libraries. Reprocessing the 5' RACE reads, TCRdb reports a single entry for every CDR3 protein and omits DNA. Its clone listing holds tens of thousands of distinct CDR3 sequences. The antigens of these receptors remain unknown. Sample: naive CXCR3+ CD8+ T cells from blood. Noted subset: CD45RO-CCR7+CD27+CD95- naive CD8+ T cells expressing CXCR3 (TNR3+). The receptors originated from a human donor in good health. Some clones in this sample may be carry-over from other donors' samples.

The chain joins TRBV7-9 to TRBJ1-2. Germline V lookup: CDR1 SEHNR, CDR2 FQNEAQ (reference sequence). There are 12 residues in the CDR3. CDR3 loop: CASSLAKDGYTF.

This chain links TRBV7-9 with TRBJ2-4; absent DNA, TCRdb's TRBD1 call cannot be checked. The CDR3 has 17 residues. The germline gives CDR1 SEHNR, CDR2 FQNEAQ (reference sequence). The CDR3 is CASSPTPGGQPLNIQYF.

CDR3 residues: CASSASGRGDEQFF. This chain links TRBV9 with TRBJ2-1; without DNA, the TCRdb call of TRBD1 cannot be checked. This CDR3 comprises 14 residues. Looked up from germline, CDR1 is SGDLS and CDR2 is YYNGEE.

The chain couples TRBV20-1 to TRBJ2-5. The length of the CDR3 is 14 residues. Germline loops: CDR1 DFQATT, CDR2 SNEGSKA (reference sequence). The CDR3 loop reads CSARGGSSQETQYF.

This chain uses TRBV20-1 with TRBJ2-2; TCRdb indicates TRBD1, and absent DNA this call remains unverified. Looked up from germline, CDR1 is DFQATT and CDR2 is SNEGSKA (reference sequence). This CDR3 has 16 residues. This CDR3 reads CSARDQDRADTGELFF.

CDR3 protein: CASSAPPGVPETQYF. The V and J genes are TRBV28 and TRBJ2-5; TCRdb designates TRBD2, a call that cannot be tested without DNA. Germline CDR1 MDHEN, CDR2 SYDVKM. The CDR3 is 15 amino acids.